This T cell receptor (beta chain) was sequenced during a study of T-cell memory formation after mild COVID-19 (dated by TCRdb to the early 2020s). For the wider study: TCR sequence clusters from the two donors were largely donor specific. The cohort comprised two young, previously healthy adult volunteers, one female and one male. Longitudinal TCRalpha and TCRbeta repertoire sequencing tracked T-cell clones expanding and contracting after mild COVID-19 in two donors.

TCRdb records Illumina NovaSeq 6000 as the sequencer. TCRalpha and TCRbeta cDNA libraries were constructed by 5'RACE with constant-segment primers, with sample barcodes and unique molecular identifiers being introduced. Trizol reagent was used to extract RNA from every sample. Libraries were amplified in two PCR steps, with a second sample barcode and Illumina TruSeq adapters added in the second step. Sequencing of libraries was performed on an Illumina NovaSeq with 2 x 150 bp paired-end reads. Regarding the original processing steps: With migec v1.2.7, reads were demultiplexed and then collapsed into UMI-guided consensus sequences. With mixcr v2.1.11, UMI consensuses were aligned to TRA and TRB V and J templates and assembled into clonotypes. Clonotypes were classified as expanded or contracted when called significant by both edgeR and NoisET, with noise models trained on biological replicates. For edgeR calls, the thresholds were a false discovery rate-adjusted p below 0.01 and a log2 fold-change of 1. PCA with hierarchical clustering of max-normalized trajectories of the 1000 most abundant clonotypes was used as exploratory dynamics analysis. Separately sequenced CD4+ and CD8+ repertoires were used to assign a CD4 or CD8 phenotype to each responding clone. TCRdb reran the public reads through fastp at Q25 and MiXCR, keeping productive beta chains. Every distinct CDR3 protein forms one entry, paired with its most common genes and DNA. These V and J calls derive from TCRdb rather than the authors' analysis. This sample holds about 190,000 distinct CDR3 sequences; about 11% were observed only once. The ten largest clones take up 2.5% to 3.5% of the sample.

V was cut back by 6 bases and J by 0 bases, leaving a gap of 8 bases between them. The CDR3, from cysteine to phenylalanine, totals 14 residues. Of the read, only the CDR3 DNA is kept; its 42 bases are in frame from base 1. The germline V gene supplies CDR1 SGHTA and CDR2 FQGNSA. This clonotype was seen more than once but under ten times. Its antigen is currently not known. The record has no base qualities; no much larger clone is one base away. PBMCs were isolated by Ficoll-Paque density gradient centrifugation. Overall results and qualifications from the work: Some responding clones were detected in pre-infection memory, suggesting pre-existing cross-reactive memory T cells joined the SARS-CoV-2 response. The study included only a couple of mild cases, and larger cohorts that include severe cases with pre-infection samples were judged to be necessary. Contracting CD4+ clones were located mainly in the CM and EM memory subsets, whereas CD8+ clones were found to be enriched in EMRA. The second-wave clones that peaked on day 37 were not confirmed to be SARS-CoV-2 specific. Clones that contracted from day 15 to 85 showed balanced CD4/CD8 phenotypes, whereas a second wave of clones that expanded from day 15 to 37 leaned towards CD4+.

The source material was PBMCs or a T cell subset sorted from them (not recorded which). The chain was built from TRBV7-2 and TRBJ2-2; there is no confident call for the D gene. This receptor was obtained from a man aged 18 to 29 who had mild COVID-19 (a few samples of this study predate the infection). The sample titles of this study are shuffled in the database, so cell type and time point are left out; the donor was told from shared clones. The nucleotide sequence reads as follows: TGTGCCAGCAGTCCTCCTTCGAACACCGGGGAGCTGTTTTTT. The encoded protein is CASSPPSNTGELFF.